This T cell receptor beta chain was found in a study of control samples from healthy donors and cancer patients. This clone was observed a single time. Method: immunoSEQ multiplex PCR; TCRdb's copy keeps in-frame clones and lacks some. Of about 170,000 clones in the sample, 75% to 95% were seen once. This CDR3 has 16 amino acids. This chain joins TRBV21-1 and TRBJ2-5; TRBD2 is the table's D call and was not checked against the DNA. TRBV21-1 is listed as a pseudogene. This receptor was taken from a woman aged 25 to 45 in good health. Sequencing used blood. The DNA of the CDR3 is TGTGCCAGCAGCAAAGGAGGTGGTCAGTGTCAAGAGACCCAGTACTTC. It encodes CASSKGGGQCQETQYF.